The rows below give T cell receptor beta chains drawn from one sample of a study of blood T cell repertoires in COVID-19. Method: immunoSEQ multiplex PCR; TCRdb's copy keeps in-frame clones and lacks some. There are tens of thousands of clones in the sample; around 67% occur only once, and roughly 2.6% lies in the top ten. Source material: peripheral blood. These TCRs come from a human donor with acute or convalescent COVID-19. The donor label of this sample is uncertain. Each CDR3 is given with its conserved first and last residue. Fields, in order: V gene, J gene, D gene, clone size, CDR3 protein, CDR3 DNA. A D gene is named only where the DNA matches it firmly. Clone size is given for some rows only: seen once, a few or many times, or a class if the clone is expanded.

V: TRBV28
J: TRBJ1-6
D: NA
size: NA
CDR3: CASKQKQSSYNSPLHF
DNA: TGTGCCAGTAAACAAAAACAGAGCTCCTATAATTCACCCCTCCACTTT

V: TRBV2
J: TRBJ2-1
D: NA
size: NA
CDR3: CASSERGGEQFF
DNA: TGTGCCAGCAGTGAACGCGGGGGCGAGCAGTTCTTC

V: TRBV4-3
J: TRBJ2-1
D: TRBD2
size: once
CDR3: CASSQDLAGGGEQFF
DNA: TGCGCCAGCAGCCAGGACCTAGCGGGTGGGGGTGAGCAGTTCTTC

V: TRBV6-5
J: TRBJ1-2
D: NA
size: NA
CDR3: CASSYLRYTF
DNA: TGTGCCAGCAGTTATCTTCGCTACACCTTC

V: TRBV7-2
J: TRBJ1-1
D: TRBD1
size: few
CDR3: CASSRTGGRNTEAFF
DNA: TGTGCCAGCAGCCGGACAGGGGGCAGGAACACTGAAGCTTTCTTT

V: TRBV20-1
J: TRBJ2-1
D: TRBD1
size: NA
CDR3: CSASYTGGTYNEQFF
DNA: TGCAGTGCTAGTTACACAGGGGGCACTTACAATGAGCAGTTCTTC

V: TRBV7-3
J: TRBJ2-3
D: TRBD2
size: NA
CDR3: CASSFGSGRQDTQYF
DNA: TGTGCCAGCAGCTTTGGTAGCGGGAGACAAGATACGCAGTATTTT

V: TRBV7-2
J: TRBJ2-7
D: NA
size: NA
CDR3: CASSRRSGGVSHEQYF
DNA: TGTGCCAGCAGCCGGCGGTCGGGGGGCGTATCCCACGAGCAGTACTTC

V: TRBV18
J: TRBJ2-1
D: TRBD2
size: NA
CDR3: CASSASGGPGEQFF
DNA: TGTGCCAGCTCAGCTAGCGGGGGGCCCGGTGAGCAGTTCTTC

V: TRBV9
J: TRBJ2-7
D: NA
size: few
CDR3: CASSSGLSYEQYF
DNA: TGTGCCAGCAGCTCTGGGCTCTCCTACGAGCAGTACTTC

V: TRBV6-5
J: TRBJ1-4
D: TRBD1
size: NA
CDR3: CASSWPGQGLAELFF
DNA: TGTGCCAGCAGTTGGCCGGGACAGGGCCTCGCGGAACTGTTTTTT

V: TRBV15
J: TRBJ1-4
D: NA
size: NA
CDR3: CATSRPGQTNEKLFF
DNA: TGTGCCACCAGCAGACCCGGACAGACTAATGAAAAACTGTTTTTT

V: TRBV7-2
J: TRBJ1-5
D: NA
size: NA
CDR3: CASSLVGAGQPQHF
DNA: TGTGCCAGCAGCTTAGTGGGGGCAGGACAGCCCCAGCATTTT

V: TRBV19
J: TRBJ1-6
D: TRBD1
size: few
CDR3: CASKPRQGTSPLHF
DNA: TGTGCCAGTAAACCCAGACAGGGGACTTCACCCCTCCACTTT

V: TRBV6-6
J: TRBJ2-5
D: TRBD2
size: once
CDR3: CASSSLAGVGTQYF
DNA: TGTGCCAGCAGTTCACTAGCGGGGGTTGGGACCCAGTACTTC

V: TRBV10-2
J: TRBJ2-5
D: TRBD2
size: once
CDR3: CASSSSQGSGGAGETQYF
DNA: TGCGCCAGCAGTTCCTCCCAGGGTAGCGGGGGGGCCGGGGAGACCCAGTACTTC

V: TRBV15
J: TRBJ2-3
D: NA
size: few
CDR3: CATSRGGTTDTQYF
DNA: TGTGCCACCAGCAGAGGGGGCACCACAGATACGCAGTATTTT

V: TRBV11-3
J: TRBJ2-1
D: NA
size: NA
CDR3: CASSTEAYNEQFF
DNA: TGTGCCAGCTCGACAGAGGCCTACAATGAGCAGTTCTTC

V: TRBV27
J: TRBJ2-7
D: TRBD1
size: NA
CDR3: CASSFGVGTGYYEQYF
DNA: TGTGCCAGCAGTTTCGGAGTCGGGACAGGGTACTACGAGCAGTACTTC

V: TRBV28
J: TRBJ1-2
D: NA
size: NA
CDR3: CATHYPATVNGYTF
DNA: TGTGCCACCCATTACCCCGCCACAGTAAATGGCTACACCTTC

V: TRBV18
J: TRBJ1-3
D: NA
size: NA
CDR3: CASSLREAGNTIYF
DNA: TGTGCCAGCTCGCTCAGGGAAGCTGGAAACACCATATATTTT

V: TRBV7-2
J: TRBJ2-7
D: TRBD2
size: NA
CDR3: CASSLVPGGAYEQYF
DNA: TGTGCCAGCAGCTTAGTTCCGGGAGGGGCCTACGAGCAGTACTTC

V: TRBV7-6
J: TRBJ2-2
D: NA
size: NA
CDR3: CASSTYTGELFF
DNA: TGTGCCAGCAGCACTTACACCGGGGAGCTGTTTTTT

V: TRBV15
J: TRBJ1-5
D: TRBD1
size: NA
CDR3: CATSRDDRVNQPQHF
DNA: TGTGCCACCAGCAGAGATGACAGGGTAAATCAGCCCCAGCATTTT

V: TRBV6-6
J: TRBJ2-6
D: NA
size: NA
CDR3: CASSYSMEAGANVLTF
DNA: TGTGCCAGCAGTTACTCGATGGAGGCTGGGGCCAACGTCCTGACTTTC

V: TRBV10-3
J: TRBJ2-7
D: NA
size: NA
CDR3: CAISEGQGSYEQYF
DNA: TGTGCCATCAGTGAGGGTCAGGGGTCCTACGAGCAGTACTTC

V: TRBV2
J: TRBJ1-4
D: NA
size: medium-sized
CDR3: CASSDRQNEKLFF
DNA: TGTGCCAGCAGTGACAGGCAGAATGAAAAACTGTTTTTT

V: TRBV10-2
J: TRBJ1-6
D: NA
size: NA
CDR3: CASSESSRSSSYNSPLHF
DNA: TGCGCCAGCAGTGAGTCTAGCCGATCGAGCTCCTATAATTCACCCCTCCACTTT

V: TRBV9
J: TRBJ2-1
D: TRBD1
size: NA
CDR3: CASSVRGQSSYNEQFF
DNA: TGTGCCAGCAGCGTGAGGGGACAGAGCTCCTACAATGAGCAGTTCTTC

V: TRBV13
J: TRBJ1-3
D: NA
size: NA
CDR3: CASSLKSTASGNTIYF
DNA: TGTGCCAGCAGCTTAAAATCGACAGCGTCTGGAAACACCATATATTTT

V: TRBV18
J: TRBJ2-5
D: TRBD2
size: NA
CDR3: CASSPVREGEKTQYF
DNA: TGTGCCAGCTCACCAGTCAGGGAGGGTGAAAAGACCCAGTACTTC

V: TRBV6-5
J: TRBJ2-1
D: TRBD2
size: few
CDR3: CASSYRPSGGNEQFF
DNA: TGTGCCAGCAGTTACCGGCCTAGCGGGGGGAATGAGCAGTTCTTC

V: TRBV7-3
J: TRBJ1-2
D: TRBD1
size: NA
CDR3: CASSFAGTGGGGYTF
DNA: TGTGCCAGCAGCTTCGCCGGGACAGGGGGCGGAGGCTACACCTTC

V: TRBV6-5
J: TRBJ2-7
D: TRBD2
size: NA
CDR3: CASRYRTSGNSYEQYF
DNA: TGTGCCAGCAGGTACAGGACTAGCGGGAACTCCTACGAGCAGTACTTC

V: TRBV9
J: TRBJ2-3
D: TRBD2
size: NA
CDR3: CASSEGAGGRDTQYF
DNA: TGTGCCAGCAGCGAGGGAGCGGGGGGCCGCGATACGCAGTATTTT

V: TRBV18
J: TRBJ2-5
D: TRBD1
size: NA
CDR3: CASSHPDRAAQETQYF
DNA: TGTGCCAGCTCACACCCGGACAGGGCAGCACAAGAGACCCAGTACTTC

V: TRBV2
J: TRBJ2-4
D: NA
size: NA
CDR3: CASSGQGSLKNIQYF
DNA: TGTGCCAGCAGCGGCCAGGGATCCCTCAAAAACATTCAGTACTTC

V: TRBV10-1
J: TRBJ1-5
D: NA
size: few
CDR3: CASSDGGQPQHF
DNA: TGCGCCAGCAGTGATGGAGGTCAGCCCCAGCATTTT

V: TRBV29-1
J: TRBJ2-2
D: NA
size: NA
CDR3: CSVERGLTGELFF
DNA: TGCAGCGTTGAAAGAGGGTTAACCGGGGAGCTGTTTTTT

V: TRBV7-8
J: TRBJ2-5
D: NA
size: NA
CDR3: CASSTEANQETQYF
DNA: TGTGCCAGCAGCACGGAAGCGAACCAAGAGACCCAGTACTTC